A selection of T cell receptor beta chains follows, all from one sample in a study of T-cell reconstitution after alpha-beta-depleted transplantation in children. TCRdb itself ran the PCR reads through MiXCR, one entry per CDR3 protein. This table has around 700,000 distinct CDR3 sequences, under 15% appearing once. Sequences were derived from PBMCs, sampled before TCRalphabeta/CD19-depleted stem cell transplant. Every receptor here comes from a girl aged 2 to 9 with congenital amegakaryocytic thrombocytopenia, due to receive a stem cell transplant. CDR3s include the opening cysteine and the closing phenylalanine or tryptophan. A D gene is named only where the DNA matches it firmly. A row's size may be missing; if present it is once, few, many or a size class.

size: NA; D: TRBD1; V: TRBV15; J: TRBJ1-1; CDR3: CATSRGQAANTEAFF; DNA: TGTGCCACCAGCAGGGGACAGGCCGCCAACACTGAAGCTTTCTTT
size: few; D: TRBD1; V: TRBV5-1; J: TRBJ2-1; CDR3: CASGRTGGASAQFF; DNA: TGCGCCAGCGGCCGGACAGGGGGCGCGTCGGCGCAGTTCTTC
size: many; D: NA; V: TRBV29-1; J: TRBJ2-1; CDR3: CSVLRTNSYNEQFF; DNA: TGCAGCGTCCTCAGAACCAACTCCTACAATGAGCAGTTCTTC
size: few; D: NA; V: TRBV6-4; J: TRBJ2-1; CDR3: CASRSAGHEPPFETSRKPNEQFF; DNA: TGTGCCAGCAGATCGGCGGGACATGAACCTCCTTTCGAGACTAGCAGGAAACCCAATGAGCAGTTCTTC
size: many; D: TRBD1; V: TRBV20-1; J: TRBJ1-1; CDR3: CSARVTGTVNTEAFF; DNA: TGCAGTGCTAGAGTTACCGGGACAGTGAACACTGAAGCTTTCTTT
size: NA; D: NA; V: TRBV29-1; J: TRBJ2-1; CDR3: CSYQRWGEQFF; DNA: TGCAGCTATCAACGATGGGGTGAGCAGTTCTTC
size: many; D: TRBD2; V: TRBV12-3/TRBV12-4; J: TRBJ2-1; CDR3: CASSPTTSENEQFF; DNA: TGTGCCAGCAGTCCAACGACTAGCGAGAATGAGCAGTTCTTC
size: many; D: NA; V: TRBV28; J: TRBJ2-5; CDR3: CASRQAETQYF; DNA: TGTGCCAGCAGGCAGGCGGAGACCCAGTACTTC
size: NA; D: NA; V: TRBV7-9; J: TRBJ2-3; CDR3: CASSSAGKASFYTQYF; DNA: TGTGCCAGCAGCTCAGCCGGGAAAGCGTCCTTTTATACGCAGTATTTT
size: many; D: NA; V: TRBV7-9; J: TRBJ2-7; CDR3: CASSSLLEQYF; DNA: TGTGCCAGCAGCTCCCTGCTCGAGCAGTACTTC
size: few; D: NA; V: TRBV20-1; J: TRBJ1-5; CDR3: CSARDRSGNQPQHF; DNA: TGCAGTGCTAGAGATAGGTCGGGCAATCAGCCCCAGCATTTT
size: many; D: TRBD2; V: TRBV7-9; J: TRBJ2-7; CDR3: CASSLSILRDYAYEQYF; DNA: TGTGCCAGCAGCCTAAGCATACTCCGGGACTACGCCTACGAGCAGTACTTC
size: many; D: TRBD1; V: TRBV12-3/TRBV12-4; J: TRBJ1-1; CDR3: CASTGTENTEAFF; DNA: TGTGCCAGCACCGGGACAGAGAACACTGAAGCTTTCTTT
size: many; D: NA; V: TRBV20-1; J: TRBJ2-7; CDR3: CSASPSPQQPYEQYF; DNA: TGCAGTGCTTCCCCAAGCCCACAGCAGCCCTACGAGCAGTACTTC
size: many; D: TRBD1; V: TRBV20-1; J: TRBJ1-4; CDR3: CSASKSQGKNEKLFF; DNA: TGCAGTGCTAGTAAATCACAGGGGAAGAATGAAAAACTGTTTTTT
size: few; D: NA; V: TRBV7-9; J: TRBJ1-3; CDR3: CASSLSEGLGNTIYF; DNA: TGTGCCAGCAGCTTGTCGGAGGGGCTAGGAAACACCATATATTTT
size: many; D: NA; V: TRBV12-3/TRBV12-4; J: TRBJ1-4; CDR3: CASSYGQTNEKLFF; DNA: TGTGCCAGCAGCTATGGACAGACGAATGAAAAACTGTTTTTT
size: few; D: TRBD2; V: TRBV12-3/TRBV12-4; J: TRBJ2-2; CDR3: CASRLSGRGTGELFF; DNA: TGTGCCAGCAGGCTTAGCGGGAGGGGGACCGGGGAGCTGTTTTTT
size: many; D: NA; V: TRBV5-6; J: TRBJ2-2; CDR3: CASIKGDGELFF; DNA: TGTGCCAGCATCAAGGGGGACGGGGAGCTGTTTTTT
size: NA; D: NA; V: TRBV5-1; J: TRBJ1-1; CDR3: CASSFSSIVNTEAFF; DNA: TGCGCCAGCAGCTTTTCCTCTATCGTTAACACTGAAGCTTTCTTT
size: many; D: NA; V: TRBV11-2; J: TRBJ2-5; CDR3: CASSSSFGHEEETQYF; DNA: TGTGCCAGCAGCTCCAGTTTTGGACACGAAGAAGAGACCCAGTACTTC
size: many; D: NA; V: TRBV12-3/TRBV12-4; J: TRBJ2-7; CDR3: CASSFVDTYYEQYF; DNA: TGTGCCAGCAGTTTTGTTGACACCTACTACGAGCAGTACTTC
size: NA; D: NA; V: TRBV29-1; J: TRBJ2-5; CDR3: CRGRHMVKEGETQYF; DNA: TGCAGGGGACGGCACATGGTTAAGGAAGGGGAGACCCAGTACTTC
size: many; D: NA; V: TRBV20-1; J: TRBJ1-2; CDR3: CSARDPTGANYGYTF; DNA: TGCAGTGCTAGAGATCCCACAGGCGCTAACTATGGCTACACCTTC
size: many; D: TRBD2; V: TRBV20-1; J: TRBJ2-3; CDR3: CSATSGRSTDTQYF; DNA: TGCAGTGCAACTAGCGGACGATCCACAGATACGCAGTATTTT
size: many; D: NA; V: TRBV20-1; J: TRBJ2-7; CDR3: CSARDYRATYEQYF; DNA: TGCAGTGCTAGAGATTACCGGGCTACCTACGAGCAGTACTTC
size: many; D: TRBD2; V: TRBV6-1; J: TRBJ2-1; CDR3: CASSRSGRDYNEQFF; DNA: TGTGCCAGCAGCCGAAGCGGGAGGGATTACAATGAGCAGTTCTTC
size: NA; D: TRBD2; V: TRBV6-1; J: TRBJ2-5; CDR3: CANSGAGVGETQYF; DNA: TGTGCCAACAGTGGAGCGGGAGTGGGCGAGACCCAGTACTTC
size: few; D: NA; V: TRBV14; J: TRBJ2-2; CDR3: CASSLGRYTGELFF; DNA: TGTGCCAGCAGCCTGGGGAGGTACACCGGGGAGCTGTTTTTT
size: few; D: NA; V: TRBV14; J: TRBJ2-5; CDR3: CASSSYSTTSSETQYF; DNA: TGTGCCAGCAGCTCATACAGCACTACGAGTTCGGAGACCCAGTACTTC
size: NA; D: TRBD2; V: TRBV7-6; J: TRBJ2-1; CDR3: CASSLVAAGVGSEQFF; DNA: TGTGCCAGCAGCTTAGTAGCAGCGGGAGTAGGAAGTGAGCAGTTCTTC
size: many; D: TRBD2; V: TRBV12-3/TRBV12-4; J: TRBJ2-7; CDR3: CASNLAGAREQYF; DNA: TGTGCCAGCAATCTAGCGGGAGCTCGCGAGCAGTACTTC
size: NA; D: NA; V: TRBV7-6; J: TRBJ2-2; CDR3: CASSVYLGGRAPPGELFF; DNA: TGTGCCAGCAGCGTATACCTAGGGGGGAGGGCCCCTCCCGGGGAGCTGTTTTTT
size: many; D: NA; V: TRBV15; J: TRBJ1-5; CDR3: CATSIQTVNQPQHF; DNA: TGTGCCACCAGCATCCAGACGGTAAATCAGCCCCAGCATTTT
size: NA; D: NA; V: TRBV19; J: TRBJ2-7; CDR3: CASSIVWGSSYEQYF; DNA: TGTGCCAGTAGTATAGTGTGGGGAAGCTCCTACGAGCAGTACTTC
size: many; D: NA; V: TRBV12-3/TRBV12-4; J: TRBJ2-3; CDR3: CASSWAWGTDTQYF; DNA: TGTGCCAGCAGTTGGGCCTGGGGCACAGATACGCAGTATTTT
size: NA; D: NA; V: TRBV10-3; J: TRBJ2-7; CDR3: CAINRQRSYEQYF; DNA: TGTGCCATCAATAGACAGCGCTCCTACGAGCAGTACTTC
size: NA; D: NA; V: TRBV28; J: TRBJ2-5; CDR3: CASSGAPGRDQETQYF; DNA: TGTGCCAGCTCAGGGGCCCCGGGACGGGACCAAGAGACCCAGTACTTC
size: NA; D: TRBD2; V: TRBV5-1; J: TRBJ2-7; CDR3: CASSLGTYQSGAEYF; DNA: TGCGCCAGCAGCTTGGGAACCTACCAAAGCGGGGCTGAGTACTTC
size: NA; D: NA; V: TRBV28; J: TRBJ2-2; CDR3: CASSSTGRAPKLGELFF; DNA: TGTGCCAGCAGCTCAACCGGGCGGGCTCCGAAGCTCGGGGAGCTGTTTTTT
size: many; D: NA; V: TRBV29-1; J: TRBJ2-1; CDR3: CSVRDSGYNEQFF; DNA: TGCAGCGTTAGGGACTCGGGTTACAATGAGCAGTTCTTC
size: many; D: NA; V: TRBV9; J: TRBJ2-1; CDR3: CASSVAWESSYNEQFF; DNA: TGTGCCAGCAGCGTAGCGTGGGAGAGCTCCTACAATGAGCAGTTCTTC
size: NA; D: NA; V: TRBV5-4; J: TRBJ2-1; CDR3: CASSTGESSYNEQFF; DNA: TGTGCCAGCAGCACTGGAGAGAGCTCCTACAATGAGCAGTTCTTC
size: many; D: TRBD1; V: TRBV20-1; J: TRBJ2-7; CDR3: CSASLTGVSYEQYF; DNA: TGCAGTGCTTCGTTGACAGGGGTCTCGTACGAGCAGTACTTC
size: many; D: TRBD2; V: TRBV10-3; J: TRBJ2-2; CDR3: CAIKAGLGNTGELFF; DNA: TGTGCCATTAAAGCGGGACTCGGTAACACCGGGGAGCTGTTTTTT
size: few; D: NA; V: TRBV5-1; J: TRBJ2-3; CDR3: CASTSTSTPIGDTQYF; DNA: TGCGCCAGCACTTCAACTAGCACACCTATCGGGGATACGCAGTATTTT
size: NA; D: TRBD2; V: TRBV20-1; J: TRBJ2-7; CDR3: CSARGVAGKYEQYF; DNA: TGCAGTGCTAGGGGAGTAGCGGGAAAGTACGAGCAGTACTTC
size: many; D: NA; V: TRBV20-1; J: TRBJ2-1; CDR3: CSATTGPFGYNEQFF; DNA: TGCAGTGCTACCACCGGGCCCTTCGGCTACAATGAGCAGTTCTTC
size: many; D: TRBD1; V: TRBV5-1; J: TRBJ2-5; CDR3: CASSLNVFTGVEETQYF; DNA: TGCGCCAGCAGCTTGAATGTGTTCACAGGGGTGGAGGAGACCCAGTACTTC
size: many; D: NA; V: TRBV5-1; J: TRBJ2-6; CDR3: CASSSDSGANVLTF; DNA: TGCGCCAGCAGCTCAGACTCTGGGGCCAACGTCCTGACTTTC
size: few; D: TRBD2; V: TRBV5-1; J: TRBJ2-1; CDR3: CASSPKVAGGVGNEQFF; DNA: TGCGCCAGCAGCCCGAAGGTGGCGGGAGGGGTGGGCAATGAGCAGTTCTTC
size: NA; D: NA; V: TRBV5-1; J: TRBJ1-1; CDR3: CASSSGGATEAFF; DNA: TGCGCCAGCAGCTCGGGGGGGGCCACTGAAGCTTTCTTT
size: many; D: NA; V: TRBV12-3/TRBV12-4; J: TRBJ1-1; CDR3: CASSLRHHNTEAFF; DNA: TGTGCCAGCAGTCTCAGACACCACAACACTGAAGCTTTCTTT